The 24 T cell receptor beta chains below were found in one sample sequenced in a study of cytomegalovirus exposure and HLA in healthy donors. The primer mix had 60 Vbeta and 13 Jbeta primers. Only in-frame clones appear in the TCRdb table, and some are missing; sequencing was by immunoSEQ multiplex PCR. The sample contains under 200,000 clones, 79% of which appear only once. The sequenced sample consisted of PBMCs. These receptors were obtained from a middle-aged woman in good health and CMV-seronegative.

The genes are TRBV18 and TRBJ1-1, with TRBD1 identical over 8 bases. Germline values: CDR1 KGHSH, CDR2 LQKENI. Losses at the gene ends were 6 bases for V and 5 bases for J; bases not matched to a gene: 8. The CDR3 length is 14 residues. The CDR3 sequence is CASSPDRAKTEAFF. CDR3 DNA: TGTGCCAGCTCCCCGGACAGGGCCAAAACTGAAGCTTTCTTT.

This rearrangement joins TRBV9 to TRBJ2-7, with D unclear. V was trimmed by 4 bases and J by 7 bases, leaving 9 bases between them. CDR3 length: 11 amino acids. Germline loops: CDR1 SGDLS, CDR2 YYNGEE. The CDR3 DNA reads TGTGCCAGCAGCAATGGCCCTGAGCAGTACTTC. It codes for CASSNGPEQYF.

V usage is TRBV28 and J usage is TRBJ2-7; 11 bases match TRBD1. Trimming removed 5 bases from V and 6 bases from J; junction bases left unmatched: 9. There are 15 residues in the CDR3. CDR1 MDHEN and CDR2 SYDVKM come from the germline V gene. The CDR3 is CASSLYLGTGGEQYF. In DNA form, the CDR3 reads TGTGCCAGCAGTCTTTATCTCGGGACAGGGGGCGAGCAGTACTTC.

CDR3 DNA: TGTGCCACCAGCAGAGGAGACAGGGGGCACGAGACCCAGTACTTC. The encoded protein is CATSRGDRGHETQYF. This chain links TRBV15 with TRBJ2-5; 10 bases agree with TRBD1. The CDR3 has 15 residues. J gave up 5 bases and V 1 base, and 4 bases lay outside the gene matches. Looked up from germline, CDR1 is LNHNV and CDR2 is YYDKDF (reference sequence).

The chain combines TRBV2 with TRBJ1-2; D may be TRBD1 (6 bases). Trimming left V 6 bases short and J 8 bases short, with 13 bases between. The CDR3 contains 12 residues. CDR1 and CDR2 from the germline V gene are SNHLY and FYNNEI. The CDR3 DNA reads as TGTGCCAGCAGGAGGGGGGGGCCCGGCTACACCTTC. Its translation: CASRRGGPGYTF.

The genes are TRBV5-1 and TRBJ2-7, with TRBD1 matching 8 bases. Germline CDR1 is SGHRS and CDR2 is YFSETQ. The CDR3 is 18 residues long. Losses at the gene ends were 0 bases for V and 1 base for J; bases not matched to a gene: 12. The CDR3 is CASSLELGGTGRSYEQYF. The CDR3 DNA reads as TGCGCCAGCAGCTTGGAATTAGGGGGGACAGGTAGGTCCTACGAGCAGTACTTC.

The rearrangement links TRBV28 to TRBJ2-6, with a possible D match to TRBD1 (6 bases). V lost 7 bases and J 1 base, leaving 14 bases between the germline ends. Germline CDR1 and CDR2: MDHEN and SYDVKM. This CDR3 has 16 amino acids. The CDR3 DNA sequence: TGTGCCAGCAAAGGTCCAGGGGCTTCTGGGGCCAACGTCCTGACTTTC. This encodes CASKGPGASGANVLTF.

The V and J genes are TRBV19 and TRBJ2-7; D not certain. The CDR3 length is 13 residues. V lost 10 bases, J lost 7 bases, and 20 bases lay in between. CDR1 is LNHDA and CDR2 is SQIVND in the germline V gene (reference sequence). The CDR3 spells CATSTGLSWEQYF. CDR3 nucleotides: TGTGCCACTTCGACTGGATTGTCCTGGGAGCAGTACTTC.

The CDR3 DNA is TGTGCCAGCAGTGATGGACAGGGAAGAAATCAGCCCCAGCATTTT. This sequence encodes CASSDGQGRNQPQHF. The chain links TRBV6-4 to TRBJ1-5; 8 nucleotides line up with TRBD1. The CDR3 covers 15 residues. Looked up from germline, CDR1 is MRHNA and CDR2 is SNTAGT. J lost 4 bases, V lost 3 bases, and 5 bases had no gene match.

The gene calls are TRBV30 and TRBJ1-2; D is uncertain. The germline CDR1 and CDR2 sequences are GTSNPN and SVGIG (reference sequence). V lost 0 bases to trimming and J lost 2 bases, with 13 bases between them. The CDR3 spans 15 residues. The DNA of the CDR3 is TGTGCCTGGAGTGTAAGCTCGCTGTTGAACTATGGCTACACCTTC. Translation gives CAWSVSSLLNYGYTF.

J is TRBJ1-1 and V is TRBV30, with D unclear. Germline V gene lookup returns CDR1 GTSNPN and CDR2 SVGIG (reference sequence). The CDR3 sequence is 13 residues long. V shed 2 bases and J shed 1 base, with 8 bases lying between them. For the CDR3, the DNA is TGTGCCTGGAGTACCGGGAGGAACACTGAAGCTTTCTTT. Translated, it gives CAWSTGRNTEAFF.

The chain recombines TRBV5-1 with TRBJ2-1; the D gene is possibly TRBD1 (5 bases). CDR1 SGHRS and CDR2 YFSETQ come from the germline V gene. The CDR3 is 14 residues long. Trimming pared 8 bases from V and 5 bases from J, leaving 17 bases between. The CDR3 DNA reads TGCGCCAGTTCTGTGGAGATAGGGGACAATGAGCAGTTCTTC. Residues: CASSVEIGDNEQFF.

The gene calls are TRBV6-5 and TRBJ2-7; D perhaps matches TRBD2 (5 bases). The CDR3 covers 13 residues. Germline values: CDR1 MNHEY, CDR2 SVGAGI. Trimming took off 4 bases at V and 0 bases at J, with 7 bases between the two ends. In nucleotides, the CDR3 is TGTGCCAGCAGTTCTAGCATCTCCTACGAGCAGTACTTC. Amino acid sequence: CASSSSISYEQYF.

The CDR3 sequence is CASRGTDLNSPLHF. CDR3 nucleotides: TGTGCCAGCAGGGGGACAGATCTTAATTCACCCCTCCACTTT. V is TRBV6-1 and J is TRBJ1-6; 7 positions match TRBD1. Germline values: CDR1 MNHNS, CDR2 SASEGT. V trimming: 6 bases; J trimming: 6 bases; junction bases outside the gene matches: 5. The CDR3 has 14 amino acids.

V gene TRBV5-6 combines with J gene TRBJ1-4; 8 nucleotides agree with TRBD1. The germline gives CDR1 SGHDT, CDR2 YYEEEE. CDR3 length: 15 residues. Trimming removed 4 bases from V and 10 bases from J; junction bases left unmatched: 12. CDR3 nucleotides: TGTGCCAGCAGCAAGGGACAGGTAACCGTGGGAAAACTGTTTTTT. Protein sequence: CASSKGQVTVGKLFF.

CDR3 in amino acids: CASSSRRLENYPGANVLTF. CDR3 sequence (DNA): TGTGCCAGCAGCTCCAGAAGACTGGAAAATTACCCTGGGGCCAACGTCCTGACTTTC. The chain combines TRBV7-8 with TRBJ2-6; the D is unclear. Trimming stripped 4 bases from V and 2 bases from J, with 21 bases between. Germline V gene lookup returns CDR1 SGHVS and CDR2 FQNEAQ. The CDR3 consists of 19 residues.

This clone was seen once. The chain links TRBV6-1 to TRBJ1-2; 9 bases align to TRBD1. The CDR3 consists of 15 residues. V shed 3 bases, J shed 5 bases, and the junction held 7 bases outside the gene matches. The germline V gene has CDR1 MNHNS and CDR2 SASEGT. The CDR3 protein is CASSDGDRVKYGYTF. In DNA form, the CDR3 reads TGTGCCAGCAGTGATGGGGACAGGGTGAAGTATGGCTACACCTTC.

The chain is built from TRBV6-4 and TRBJ1-1, with D perhaps TRBD1 (6 bases). CDR3 length equals 15 residues. V was clipped by 6 bases and J by 0 bases, with 14 bases between them. CDR1 and CDR2 (germline): MRHNA, SNTAGT. The chain's CDR3 is CASRVQGFMNTEAFF. The CDR3 bases are TGTGCCAGCAGGGTTCAGGGGTTCATGAACACTGAAGCTTTCTTT.

The genes are TRBV6-5 and TRBJ2-7; D is unclear. Trimming cost V 0 bases and J 4 bases, with 13 bases left between them. The CDR3 consists of 15 residues. Looked up from germline, CDR1 is MNHEY and CDR2 is SVGAGI. CDR3 sequence: CASSYSSRQTYEQYF. CDR3 bases: TGTGCCAGCAGTTACTCGTCGAGACAAACGTACGAGCAGTACTTC.

The J gene is TRBJ2-5, the V gene TRBV19; 8 bases align to TRBD2. With 7 bases clipped from V and 3 bases from J, the junction kept 10 bases outside the gene matches. Per germline, CDR1 LNHDA and CDR2 SQIVND (reference sequence). The CDR3 covers 15 residues. The chain's CDR3 is CASKDPGGREETQYF. The CDR3 nucleotides are TGTGCCAGTAAGGACCCGGGGGGGCGCGAAGAGACCCAGTACTTC.

V usage is TRBV12-2 and J usage is TRBJ2-5; TRBD2 was called by the table and not checked on the DNA. TRBV12-2 is flagged as a pseudogene. The CDR3 runs to 15 residues. The DNA of the CDR3 is TGTGCAAGTCGCCTATCCAACTTGAGCCAAGAGACCCAGTACTTC. Protein product: CASRLSNLSQETQYF.

V gene TRBV7-9 combines with J gene TRBJ1-2; 10 positions match TRBD1. Germline V gives CDR1 SEHNR, CDR2 FQNEAQ (reference sequence). The CDR3 extends over 15 amino acids. V shed 7 bases and J 2 bases; nucleotides not matched to a gene: 7. The CDR3 loop reads CASIPPDRGNYGYTF. The CDR3 DNA is TGTGCCAGCATCCCCCCGGACAGGGGGAACTATGGCTACACCTTC.

The rearrangement links TRBV19 to TRBJ2-7; 7 bases align to TRBD1. Trimming at V came to 5 bases and at J to 3 bases, leaving 10 bases not matched to a gene. Germline CDR1 and CDR2: LNHDA and SQIVND (reference sequence). CDR3 size: 15 residues. The CDR3 DNA reads as TGTGCCAGTAGTCCCTGGACAGGACCGAGCTACGAGCAGTACTTC. This translates into CASSPWTGPSYEQYF.

The gene calls are TRBV19 and TRBJ2-2; tentatively, D is TRBD2 (6 bases). The ends were cut back, 5 bases at V and 5 bases at J, with 15 bases in the middle. The length of the CDR3 is 15 residues. Germline V CDR1 and CDR2: LNHDA, SQIVND (reference sequence). This chain's CDR3 is CASSPGTSWTGELFF. The CDR3 DNA sequence: TGTGCCAGTAGTCCCGGGACTTCGTGGACCGGGGAGCTGTTTTTT. Complete variable domain (other parts from reference TRBV19 and TRBJ2-2): DGGITQSPKYLFRKEGQNVTLSCEQNLNHDAMYWYRQDPGQGLRLIYYSQIVNDFQKGDIAEGYSVSREKKESFPLTVTSAQKNPTAFYLCASSPGTSWTGELFFGEGSRLTVL.